This T cell receptor (beta chain) is from a study of CD8 T cells in Susac syndrome. Random hexamers served to reverse transcribe roughly 0.5 to 1 ug RNA. Multiplex immunoSEQ PCR targeted 54 Vbeta and 13 Jbeta TCR beta segments. One entry per CDR3 protein results from TCRdb running MiXCR on the immunoSEQ multiplex PCR reads. The sample includes approximately 71,000 distinct CDR3 sequences, under 96% of them seen just once. Trimming left V 0 bases short and J 13 bases short, with 10 bases between. The CDR3 is 12 amino acids. CDR1 and CDR2 from the germline V gene are LGHDT and YNNKEL (reference sequence). On this clonotype itself: Antigen specificity is unknown.

CD8+ and CD4+ blood T cells underwent TCR beta sequencing. Negative isolation yielded CD8+ and CD4+ T cells; FACS enriched TEMRA cells. Overall study results and limits: The study conceded that relatively few individuals underwent its TCR sequencing and HLA analysis.

The V gene is TRBV3-1, the J gene TRBJ1-5; D is undetermined. Sequencing used CD4+ T cells from PBMCs. This clonotype was obtained from a human donor with multiple sclerosis. The CDR3 nucleotides are TGTGCCAGCAGCCAAGATCCCCAGGTACAGCATTTT. This encodes CASSQDPQVQHF.